This T cell receptor beta chain originates from a study of cytotoxic CD8 clonotypes in ibrutinib-treated CLL. TCRdb's copy holds only in-frame clones and misses some; the assay was immunoSEQ multiplex PCR. The sample lists 150,000 or so clones; 70% to 90% were seen once. The CDR3 totals 12 residues. Trimming took 1 base from V and 7 from J, leaving 8 bases between them. Germline CDR1 is SGHRS and CDR2 is YFSETQ. The sequenced sample was PBMCs, obtained at disease progression, from a patient treated with ibrutinib. The rearrangement links TRBV5-1 to TRBJ1-2, with D unclear. The source is a human donor with chronic lymphocytic leukemia. For the CDR3, the DNA is TGCGCCAGCAGCTTGAACCCGCCTGGCTACACCTTC. Residues: CASSLNPPGYTF.